Shown below are 27 T cell receptor delta chains from a single sample sequenced in a study of γδ T cells in repeated Plasmodium falciparum infection. Bulk repertoires came from Vgamma9/Vdelta2+ or Vdelta2-negative gammadelta T cells flow-sorted from PBMC. TCRdb reanalyzed the multiplex PCR reads using CATT. The sample consists of 85,000 to 95,000 delta-chain clones, approximately 1.5% of them appearing once. Specimen: gamma-delta T cells from blood. The receptor set was obtained from a pool of human donors (malaria-infected and uninfected, not separated).

Many counts were recorded for this clone. It differs at one base from a far larger clone, so likely a read error. This same CDR3 is encoded by further DNA sequences in the sample. The J gene is TRDJ1, the V gene TRDV2; 7 nucleotides line up with TRDD3. No J gene is reported in TCRdb; it was inferred here by comparing the DNA with germline. CDR3 size: 17 residues. Germline V CDR1 and CDR2: GEAIGNYY, EKD. The junction had 16 bases not matched to a gene; V was cut back by 7 bases and J by 0 bases. CDR3 sequence: CACDLLAGGPYTDKLIF. DNA of the CDR3: TGTGCCTGCGACCTTCTCGCTGGGGGCCCGTACACCGATAAACTCATCTTT.

This clone was picked up many times. The TCRdb protein comes from a much larger clone and disagrees with this DNA's translation at residue 6, likely due to a read error; the protein given here is derived from the DNA. The J gene is TRDJ1, the V gene TRDV2; D might be TRDD3 (6 bases). TCRdb records no J gene; here it was assigned by comparing the DNA to germline. The V end lost 0 bases, the J end lost 0 bases, and 19 bases lay between the germline ends. The CDR3 runs to 18 residues. Germline V CDR1 and CDR2: GEAIGNYY, EKD. The DNA for the CDR3 is TGTGCCTGTGACACCGCAAGTCAAGGGGGAAAGTACACCGATAAACTCATCTTT. It yields the protein CACDTASQGGKYTDKLIF.

About this clone: This likely came from a read error, as a far larger clone is one base away. This CDR3 is also generated by other DNA sequences in the sample. This chain uses TRDV1 with TRDJ1; 12 nucleotides match TRDD3. The J gene comes from matching the DNA to germline here; TCRdb lacks it. The CDR3 extends over 21 amino acids. J lost 3 bases, V lost 1 base, and 18 bases had no gene match. Germline assignment: CDR1 TSWWSYY and CDR2 QGS. The CDR3 is CALGERVPVLGDTSDPDKLIF. The CDR3 DNA reads as TGTGCTCTTGGGGAACGCGTCCCCGTACTGGGGGATACCAGTGATCCCGATAAACTCATCTTT.

A note on this clone: Since a far larger clone is one base different, this is likely a read error. The same CDR3 is also encoded by other DNA sequences in this sample. The V call is TRDV2, the J call TRDJ2; 8 bases fit TRDD3. TCRdb gives no J gene; it was assigned here by matching the DNA to germline. Germline V gene data show CDR1 as GEAIGNYY and CDR2 as EKD. The CDR3 has 16 amino acids. V dropped 1 base and J dropped 8; count of bases not matched to a gene: 11. The CDR3 coding sequence is TGTGCCTGTGACACACTGGGGGCAGGGAGGACGGCACAACTCTTCTTT. Encoded protein: CACDTLGAGRTAQLFF.

There are many counts of this clone. The protein in TCRdb stems from a much larger clone and differs at residue 15 from this DNA's translation, likely a read error; here the protein is translated from the DNA. This rearrangement joins TRDV1 to TRDJ1; tentatively, D is TRDD3 (7 bases). TCRdb records no J gene; here it was assigned by comparing the DNA to germline. The V gene lost 3 bases and the J gene lost 0 bases, with 32 bases spanning the gap. The CDR3 is 22 residues long. Germline V CDR1 and CDR2: TSWWSYY, QGS. In nucleotides, the CDR3 is TGTGCTCTTGGGGAGCCTCTTCATCTTCCTTCTAGTACTGGGGCGCACACCGATAAACTCATCTTT. Translating gives CALGEPLHLPSSTGAHTDKLIF.

By its share, this clone is medium-sized. Other nucleotide sequences from this sample produce the same CDR3. The V call is TRDV1, the J call TRDJ1, with a possible D match to TRDD3 (6 bases). CDR3 size: 22 residues. Germline V gene sequence: CDR1 TSWWSYY, CDR2 QGS. Deletions cut 0 bases from V and 0 bases from J, with 29 bases between. The CDR3 nucleotides read TGTGCTCTTGGGGAACTTTCGCCTGCCTACGCCTGGAGGATACCGTACACCGATAAACTCATCTTT. This translates into CALGELSPAYAWRIPYTDKLIF.

This clone came up a few times. This DNA's translation and the protein TCRdb lists, from a much larger clone, do not match at residue 12, likely due to a read error; the protein shown is translated from the DNA. The V gene is given as TRDV1, and no J gene call is available; the DNA was not used to check the table's D call, TRDD3. The CDR3 is 15 amino acids. Per the germline V gene, CDR1 is TSWWSYY and CDR2 is QGS. CDR3 sequence: CALGETPHRRDPLIF. In nucleotides, the CDR3 is TGTGCTCTTGGGGAAACTCCTCACAGGAGGGATCCCCTCATCTTT.

This clone was observed a handful of times. A far larger clone is just one base off, so this is likely a read error. This CDR3 is also generated by other DNA sequences in the sample. The chain combines TRDV2 with TRDJ3, with D maybe TRDD3 (5 bases). Matching the DNA to germline supplied the J gene, which TCRdb does not give. This CDR3 region has 17 residues. Germline loops: CDR1 GEAIGNYY, CDR2 EKD. CDR3 sequence (DNA): TGTGCCTGTGACACCGGGGACTCCTCCTGGGACACCCGGCAGATGTTTTTC. Translation gives CACDTGDSSWDTRQMFF.

This clone showed up just a few times. The mismatch at residue 10 between this DNA's translation and the TCRdb protein of a much larger clone likely reflects a read error; the protein shown is translated from the DNA. This chain links TRDV1 with TRDJ1, with TRDD3 matching over 8 bases. Since TCRdb gives no J gene, matching the DNA to germline was used here to assign it. The length of the CDR3 is 19 residues. The V gene end was trimmed by 2 bases and the J gene end by 8 bases; junction bases not matched to a gene: 22. Germline V gene lookup returns CDR1 TSWWSYY and CDR2 QGS. Here the CDR3 reads CALGEASSPYYWGGYKLIF. Here the CDR3 DNA reads TGTGCTCTTGGGGAAGCGTCGAGTCCCTACTACTGGGGGGGCTACAAACTCATCTTT.

A note on this clone: A read error is likely here: a far larger clone is one base away. Other DNA sequences in the sample encode the same CDR3. There is no J gene call, but TRDV1 is given as the V gene; the table calls TRDD3, which could not be checked here. Germline CDR1 and CDR2: TSWWSYY and QGS. The CDR3 runs to 22 residues. CDR3 in amino acids: CALGERPLKAWYWGMRTDKLIF. The DNA of the CDR3 is TGTGCTCTTGGGGAACGGCCTTTAAAGGCGTGGTACTGGGGGATGCGAACCGATAAACTCATCTTC.

A word on this clone: This likely stems from a read error, as it lies one base from a far larger clone. Additional DNA sequences in this sample encode the identical CDR3. V gene TRDV2 combines with J gene TRDJ1; perhaps TRDD3 as D (5 bases). TCRdb supplies no J gene; here it was assigned by aligning the nucleotide sequence to germline. The CDR3 sequence is 14 residues long. Trimming removed 7 bases at V and 9 bases at J, with 23 bases between. The V gene's germline CDR1 is GEAIGNYY and CDR2 EKD. The CDR3 loop reads CACSSDTRLSELIF. In DNA form, the CDR3 reads TGTGCCTGCAGCTCAGATACCCGGCTTTCAGAACTCATCTTT.

This clone was found many times. This DNA's translation differs at residue 4 from TCRdb's protein, which comes from a much larger clone; a read error is likely, and the protein shown is translated from the DNA. V and J are TRDV2 and TRDJ1; 8 bases fit TRDD3. In germline, CDR1 is GEAIGNYY, CDR2 EKD. CDR3 size: 15 residues. The CDR3 loop is CACGTGTGGTDKLIF. The CDR3, as DNA: TGTGCCTGTGGCACCGGTACTGGGGGGACCGATAAACTCATCTTT.

Concerning this clone itself: TCRdb records a much larger clone's protein for this DNA, with a difference at residue 7 that likely arises from a read error; the protein given is the translation of the DNA. The rearrangement uses TRDV1 and TRDJ1, with 7 positions matching TRDD3. The J gene, absent from TCRdb, was called here by matching the DNA to germline. The junction had 25 bases not matched to a gene; V was cut back by 2 bases and J by 1 base. The CDR3 extends over 22 amino acids. Per the germline V gene, CDR1 is TSWWSYY and CDR2 is QGS. CDR3 loop: CALGEVATSWGYWESVTDKLIF. As DNA, the CDR3 is TGTGCTCTTGGGGAAGTGGCGACGTCCTGGGGATATTGGGAAAGCGTCACCGATAAACTCATCTTT.

This clone appeared a few times. TCRdb's protein for this DNA is that of a much larger clone and differs from the translation at residue 5, likely a read error; the protein shown is the DNA translation. V usage is TRDV1 and J usage is TRDJ1; tentative D call: TRDD2 (6 bases). No J gene is reported in TCRdb; it was inferred here by comparing the DNA with germline. The CDR3 extends over 19 amino acids. The germline V and J ends were trimmed by 5 bases and 0 bases, with 25 bases remaining between them. Germline V gives CDR1 TSWWSYY, CDR2 QGS. CDR3 in amino acids: CALGPFRRPPGPYTDKLIF. In nucleotides, the CDR3 is TGTGCTCTTGGGCCCTTCCGAAGACCTCCCGGACCGTACACCGATAAACTCATCTTT.

This clone appeared a few times. Just one base apart from a much larger clone, this may be a read error. Other nucleotide sequences in the sample specify the same CDR3. The gene calls are TRDV1 and TRDJ1, with D perhaps given as TRDD2 or TRDD3 (7 bases each). Germline V gene lookup returns CDR1 TSWWSYY and CDR2 QGS. The CDR3 spans 22 residues. Trimming took 2 bases from V and 0 from J, leaving 31 bases between them. CDR3 coding DNA: TGTGCTCTTGGGGAAAGGGTAGTTCCTACGGGGGATCGCCGACCCTACACCGATAAACTCATCTTT. Its translation: CALGERVVPTGDRRPYTDKLIF.

This clone came up a few times. The V gene is TRDV1, the J gene TRDJ2; D possibly corresponds to TRDD2 (5 bases). Here the J gene came from matching the DNA to germline, since TCRdb omits it. CDR3 length equals 20 residues. CDR1 TSWWSYY and CDR2 QGS come from the germline V gene. The ends were cut back, 5 bases at V and 0 bases at J, with 25 bases in the middle. CDR3 sequence (DNA): TGTGCTCTTGGGTCCCTGGAAAAGAGGGACCTACTCACTTTGACAGCACAACTCTTCTTT. Its translation is CALGSLEKRDLLTLTAQLFF.

Comment on this clone: The TCRdb protein, from a much larger clone, departs from this DNA's translation at residue 3, likely by read error; the protein shown derives from the DNA. This chain uses TRDV1 with TRDJ2; 8 bases align to TRDD3. The J gene is absent in TCRdb and was assigned here via DNA matching to germline. Germline V gene data show CDR1 as TSWWSYY and CDR2 as QGS. This CDR3 is built from 17 residues. V shed 10 bases, J shed 5 bases, and the junction held 18 bases outside the gene matches. CDR3 DNA sequence: TGTGCTCCTGATTGGCAGGATGGGGGATCAATAACAGCACAACTCTTCTTT. Translated: CAPDWQDGGSITAQLFF.

In the case of this clone: A far larger clone is a single base away, which makes a read error likely. Other DNA sequences from this sample encode an identical CDR3 as well. V and J are TRDV2 and TRDJ1; 9 nucleotides line up with TRDD3. No J segment appears in TCRdb, so it was assigned here by matching the sequence to germline. CDR1 GEAIGNYY and CDR2 EKD come from the germline V gene. The CDR3 has 18 residues. In DNA, the CDR3 is TGTGCCTGCGACACCGTGGCCGAGGGGATACGGCACACCGATAAACTCATCTTT. Protein: CACDTVAEGIRHTDKLIF.

There are a few counts of this clone. The protein TCRdb gives is from a much larger clone and does not agree with this DNA's translation at residue 9, likely a read error; the protein shown here comes from the DNA. The chain links TRDV1 to TRDJ1; 7 positions match TRDD3. The germline gives CDR1 TSWWSYY, CDR2 QGS. This CDR3 is built from 19 residues. Trimming took 0 bases from V and 3 from J; bases not matched to a gene: 16. Here the CDR3 DNA reads TGTGCTCTTGGGGAACTAGAATGGTTGGTTAAGGGGGATCCCGATAAACTCATCTTT. Amino acid sequence: CALGELEWLVKGDPDKLIF.

About this clone itself: The protein in TCRdb stems from a much larger clone and differs at residue 3 from this DNA's translation, likely a read error; here the protein is translated from the DNA. The gene calls are TRDV1 and TRDJ1; TRDD3 might be the D (5 bases). Germline CDR1 is TSWWSYY and CDR2 is QGS. This CDR3 has 14 residues. The CDR3 sequence is CARGAPKNTDKLIF. CDR3 coding DNA: TGTGCTCGTGGGGCACCCAAAAACACCGATAAACTCATCTTT.

With respect to this clone: TCRdb records a much larger clone's protein for this DNA, with a difference at residue 12 that likely arises from a read error; the protein given is the translation of the DNA. This chain links TRDV2 with TRDJ1; 7 bases align to TRDD3. Here the J gene came from matching the DNA to germline, since TCRdb omits it. Looked up from germline, CDR1 is GEAIGNYY and CDR2 is EKD. This CDR3 is built from 16 residues. J was trimmed by 7 bases and V by 4 bases; bases with no gene match: 17. CDR3 amino acids: CACEPGARWGRGKLIF. DNA of the CDR3: TGTGCCTGTGAACCTGGGGCCAGATGGGGGAGAGGTAAACTCATCTTT.

This clone has only a few counts. The translation of this DNA and the TCRdb protein of a much larger clone differ at residue 14, probably owing to a read error; the protein shown here is translated from the DNA. The genes are TRDV3 and TRDJ1, with 10 bases matching TRDD3. Per germline, CDR1 TVYSNPD and CDR2 GDNSRS (reference sequence). CDR3 size: 21 residues. The J segment lost 1 base and the V segment lost 0 bases, leaving 23 bases of the junction unmatched. Here the CDR3 DNA reads TGTGCCTTTAGTAAATTCCTACCTATCGTACTGGGGGATGCTATCACCGATAAACTCATCTTT. This sequence encodes CAFSKFLPIVLGDAITDKLIF.

A remark on this clone: A read error is possible here, since a much larger clone lies one base away. A V gene of TRDV2 was called, but no J gene was assigned; the D call TRDD3 from the table was never checked on the DNA. The CDR3 has 17 residues. CDR1 is GEAIGNYY, CDR2 EKD, per germline. The CDR3 DNA reads as TGTGCCTGTGACACCGTACTGGGGGATGCTTTGACAGCACAACTCTTCTTC. This sequence encodes CACDTVLGDALTAQLFF.

This clone was counted only a few times. TCRdb assigns this DNA the protein of a much larger clone, which departs from its translation at residue 20; this likely reflects a read error, and the protein shown comes from translating the DNA. No J gene was called, and the V gene is TRDV1; the table's D call, TRDD3, was not checked against the DNA. The CDR3 has 22 amino acids. Per the germline V gene, CDR1 is TSWWSYY and CDR2 is QGS. CDR3 sequence: CALGLPGGAFLRSGGYPYKPIF. CDR3 DNA sequence: TGTGCTCTTGGGCTCCCGGGGGGCGCCTTCCTACGTTCTGGGGGATACCCCTATAAACCCATCTTT.

A note on this clone: The TCRdb protein, from a much larger clone, departs from this DNA's translation at residue 19, likely by read error; the protein shown derives from the DNA. The CDR3, as DNA: TGTGCCTGTGACGCGTACTGGGGGATGACTTCGGGTGCGGGTGGCACCGATAAACACATCTTT. It specifies CACDAYWGMTSGAGGTDKHIF. The V gene is TRDV2; the J gene was not called; the table's D call TRDD3 went unverified against the DNA. CDR1 is GEAIGNYY, CDR2 EKD, per germline. The CDR3 runs 21 residues.

This clone was seen more than once but under ten times. TCRdb records a much larger clone's protein for this DNA, with a difference at residue 11 that likely arises from a read error; the protein given is the translation of the DNA. The V call is TRDV1, the J call TRDJ1; D is undetermined. The CDR3 is 14 amino acids. Germline V gene lookup returns CDR1 TSWWSYY and CDR2 QGS. CDR3 DNA sequence: TGTGCTCTTGGGGAACTAGGTTACACCGATAGACTCATCTTT. Its protein product is CALGELGYTDRLIF.

As regards this clone: A far larger clone lies a single base away; this is likely a read error. Other nucleotide sequences from this sample produce the same CDR3. The V gene call reads TRDV1; no J gene was called; the table's D call, TRDD3, was not checked against the DNA. CDR1 and CDR2 (germline): TSWWSYY, QGS. CDR3 length equals 23 residues. The CDR3 DNA sequence: TGTGCTCTTGGGCTACCTTCCTACACCTTACTGGGGGATACGCGCATCTTCACCGATAAACTCATCTTC. Its protein product is CALGLPSYTLLGDTRIFTDKLIF.